Only a few counts were recorded for the clone carrying this T cell receptor (beta chain). V was pared by 5 bases and J by 6 bases, with 3 bases of the junction left unmatched. Germline lookup yields CDR1 ENHRY and CDR2 SYGVKD. The CDR3 is 14 residues long. This entry is derived from a study of T-cell memory formation after mild COVID-19. In TCRdb, the 5' RACE reads were re-called with MiXCR into one record per CDR3 protein. The table lists hundreds of thousands of distinct CDR3 sequences, roughly 25% of them singletons, with around 12% in the top ten. Specimen: PBMCs or a T cell subset sorted from them (not recorded which). V and J are TRBV10-3 and TRBJ2-2; 10 positions match TRBD1. This clonotype originated in an adult woman who had mild COVID-19 (a few samples of this study predate the infection). Cell type and time point are not known. The CDR3 region is CAISTGTGAGELFF. CDR3 coding DNA: TGTGCCATCAGTACGGGGACAGGGGCCGGGGAGCTGTTTTTT.